This paragraph covers one T cell receptor beta chain sequence. Profiled with immunoSEQ multiplex PCR; TCRdb holds only in-frame clones, not every one. The table includes more than 300,000 clones, about 89% detected once. Noted treatment: some 20 received Ad26.COV2.S at low or high dose, single or two shots; roughly five received placebo; per-sample allocation not given. Sampling was done on day 63 after the first vaccine or placebo injection. The sample originates from a study of Ad26.COV2.S vaccination and SARS-CoV-2 variants. The CDR3 consists of 14 residues. The germline V and J ends were trimmed by 0 bases and 5 bases, with 11 bases remaining between them. Germline loops: CDR1 SGDLS, CDR2 YYNGEE.

The J gene is TRBJ1-1, the V gene TRBV9, with D tentatively TRBD1 (5 bases). Source: peripheral blood, taken in a trial of Ad26.COV2.S vaccine versus placebo. The sequence was collected from a person between 18 and 65 years old who received the Ad26.COV2.S COVID-19 vaccine or a placebo. For the CDR3, the DNA is TGTGCCAGCAGCGTAGGATCAGGGAGAACTGAAGCTTTCTTT. It specifies CASSVGSGRTEAFF.